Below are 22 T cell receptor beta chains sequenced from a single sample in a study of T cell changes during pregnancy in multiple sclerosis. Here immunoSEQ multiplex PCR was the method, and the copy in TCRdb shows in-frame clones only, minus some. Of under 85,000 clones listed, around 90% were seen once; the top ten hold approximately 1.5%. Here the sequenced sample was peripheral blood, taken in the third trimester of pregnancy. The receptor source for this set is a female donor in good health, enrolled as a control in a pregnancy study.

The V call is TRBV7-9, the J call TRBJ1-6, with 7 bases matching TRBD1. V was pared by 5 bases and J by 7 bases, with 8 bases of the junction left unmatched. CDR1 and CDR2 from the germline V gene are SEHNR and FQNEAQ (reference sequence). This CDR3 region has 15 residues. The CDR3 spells CASSVGDSRNSPLHF. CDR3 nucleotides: TGTGCCAGCAGCGTAGGGGACAGCCGGAATTCACCCCTCCACTTT. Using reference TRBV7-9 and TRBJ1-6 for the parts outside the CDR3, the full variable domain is DTGVSQNPRHKITKRGQNVTFRCDPISEHNRLYWYRQTLGQGPEFLTYFQNEAQLEKSRLLSDRFSAERPKGSFSTLEIQRTEQGDSAMYLCASSVGDSRNSPLHFGNGTRLTVT.

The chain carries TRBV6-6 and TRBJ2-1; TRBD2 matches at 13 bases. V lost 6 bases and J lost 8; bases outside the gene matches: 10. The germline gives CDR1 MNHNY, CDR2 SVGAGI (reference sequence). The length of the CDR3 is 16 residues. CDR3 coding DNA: TGTGCCAGCAGCTGGACTAGCGGGGGTCCCGCGGATGAGCAGTTCTTC. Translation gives CASSWTSGGPADEQFF.

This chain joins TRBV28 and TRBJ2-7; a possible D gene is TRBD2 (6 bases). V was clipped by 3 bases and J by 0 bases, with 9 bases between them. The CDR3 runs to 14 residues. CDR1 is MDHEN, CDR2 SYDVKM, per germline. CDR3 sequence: CASSFRGYSYEQYF. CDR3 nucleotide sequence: TGTGCCAGCAGTTTCCGGGGGTACTCCTACGAGCAGTACTTC.

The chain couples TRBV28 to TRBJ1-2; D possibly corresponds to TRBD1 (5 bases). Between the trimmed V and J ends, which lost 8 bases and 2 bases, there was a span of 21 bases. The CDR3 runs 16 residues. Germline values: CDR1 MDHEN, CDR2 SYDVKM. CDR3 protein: CASVLGQRRQNYGYTF. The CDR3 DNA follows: TGTGCCAGCGTCCTGGGGCAGAGACGGCAAAACTATGGCTACACCTTC.

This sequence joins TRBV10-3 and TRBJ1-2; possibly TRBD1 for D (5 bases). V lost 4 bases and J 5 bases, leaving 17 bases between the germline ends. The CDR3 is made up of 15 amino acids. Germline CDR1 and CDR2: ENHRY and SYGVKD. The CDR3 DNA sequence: TGTGCCATCAGTGCGGGGGGAGGCGGTAAATATGGCTACACCTTC. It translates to CAISAGGGGKYGYTF.

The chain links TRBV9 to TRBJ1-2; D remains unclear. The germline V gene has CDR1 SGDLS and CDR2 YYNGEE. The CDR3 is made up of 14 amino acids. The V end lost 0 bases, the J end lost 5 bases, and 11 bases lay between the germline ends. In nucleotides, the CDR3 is TGTGCCAGCAGCGTAGCGGGAGGTGAATATGGCTACACCTTC. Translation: CASSVAGGEYGYTF.

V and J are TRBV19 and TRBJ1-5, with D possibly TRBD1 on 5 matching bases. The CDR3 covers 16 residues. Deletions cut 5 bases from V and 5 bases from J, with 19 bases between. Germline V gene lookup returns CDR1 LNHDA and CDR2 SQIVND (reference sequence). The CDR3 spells CASSPPGPSTDQPQHF. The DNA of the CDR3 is TGTGCCAGTAGTCCCCCAGGGCCATCTACAGATCAGCCCCAGCATTTT.

CDR3 nucleotides: TGTGCCAGCAGCGCTGGACATGGCAATCAGCCCCAGCATTTT. Amino acids: CASSAGHGNQPQHF. The rearrangement links TRBV9 to TRBJ1-5, with D possibly being TRBD1 (5 bases). Germline CDR1 is SGDLS and CDR2 is YYNGEE. V lost 3 bases, J lost 2 bases, and 9 bases lay in between. The CDR3 extends over 14 amino acids.

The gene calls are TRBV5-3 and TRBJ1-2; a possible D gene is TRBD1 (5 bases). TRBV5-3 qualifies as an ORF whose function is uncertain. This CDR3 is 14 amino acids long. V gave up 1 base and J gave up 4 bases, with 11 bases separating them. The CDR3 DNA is TGTGCCAGAAGCTTGAGGGGCCTTTTCTATGGCTACACCTTC. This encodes CARSLRGLFYGYTF.

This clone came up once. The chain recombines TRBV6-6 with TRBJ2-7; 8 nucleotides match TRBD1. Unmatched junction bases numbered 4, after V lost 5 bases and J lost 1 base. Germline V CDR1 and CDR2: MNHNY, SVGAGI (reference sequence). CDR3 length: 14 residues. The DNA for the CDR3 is TGTGCCAGCAGTGGGACAGGATCTTCCTACGAGCAGTACTTC. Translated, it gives CASSGTGSSYEQYF.

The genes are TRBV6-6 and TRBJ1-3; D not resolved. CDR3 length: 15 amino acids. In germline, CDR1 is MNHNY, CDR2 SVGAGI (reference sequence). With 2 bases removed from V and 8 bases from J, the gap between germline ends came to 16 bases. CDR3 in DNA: TGTGCCAGCAGTTACCCCTTTCGGGGATGGGACACCATATATTTT. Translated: CASSYPFRGWDTIYF.

The CDR3 loop is CASSFEGQPQHF. The CDR3 nucleotides read TGTGCCAGCAGCTTCGAGGGTCAGCCCCAGCATTTT. V gene TRBV7-2 combines with J gene TRBJ1-5; D not certain. This CDR3 spans 12 amino acids. Germline CDR1 reads SGHTA; CDR2 reads FQGNSA. V shed 3 bases and J shed 6 bases, with 6 bases lying between them. Drawing the rest from reference TRBV7-2 and TRBJ1-5, the complete variable domain is GAGVSQSPSNKVTEKGKDVELRCDPISGHTALYWYRQSLGQGLEFLIYFQGNSAPDKSGLPSDRFSAERTGGSVSTLTIQRTQQEDSAVYLCASSFEGQPQHFGDGTRLSIL.

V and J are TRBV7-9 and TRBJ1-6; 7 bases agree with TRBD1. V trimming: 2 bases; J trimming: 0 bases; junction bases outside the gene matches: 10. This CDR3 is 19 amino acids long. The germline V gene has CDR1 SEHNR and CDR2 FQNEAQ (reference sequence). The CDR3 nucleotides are TGTGCCAGCAGCTTAAAGCAGGGGGGTGCGAGCTCCTATAATTCACCCCTCCACTTT. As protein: CASSLKQGGASSYNSPLHF.

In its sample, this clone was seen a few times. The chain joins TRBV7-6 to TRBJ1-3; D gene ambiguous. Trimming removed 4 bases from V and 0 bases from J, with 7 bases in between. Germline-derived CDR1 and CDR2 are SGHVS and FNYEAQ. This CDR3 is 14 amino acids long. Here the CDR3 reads CASSSYSSGNTIYF. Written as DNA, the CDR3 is TGTGCCAGCAGCTCATACAGCTCTGGAAACACCATATATTTT.

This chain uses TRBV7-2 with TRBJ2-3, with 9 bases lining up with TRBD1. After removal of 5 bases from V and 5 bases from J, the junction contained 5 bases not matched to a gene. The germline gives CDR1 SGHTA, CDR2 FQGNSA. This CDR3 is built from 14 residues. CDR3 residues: CASSKTGGRDTQYF. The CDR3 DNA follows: TGTGCCAGCAGCAAGACAGGGGGACGAGATACGCAGTATTTT. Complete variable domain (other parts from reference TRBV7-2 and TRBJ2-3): GAGVSQSPSNKVTEKGKDVELRCDPISGHTALYWYRQSLGQGLEFLIYFQGNSAPDKSGLPSDRFSAERTGGSVSTLTIQRTQQEDSAVYLCASSKTGGRDTQYFGPGTRLTVL.

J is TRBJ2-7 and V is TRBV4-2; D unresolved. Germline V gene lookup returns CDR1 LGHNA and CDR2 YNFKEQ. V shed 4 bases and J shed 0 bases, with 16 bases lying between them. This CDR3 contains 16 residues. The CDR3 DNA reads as TGTGCCAGCAGCCGAGAGAGGTCCCAAAGCTCCTACGAGCAGTACTTC. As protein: CASSRERSQSSYEQYF.

The CDR3 protein is CASSWRGPNRKGYTF. Written as DNA, the CDR3 is TGTGCCAGCAGTTGGAGGGGGCCTAACCGGAAAGGCTACACCTTC. The chain has TRBV6-6 and TRBJ1-2, with 7 nucleotides matching TRBD1. The CDR3 spans 15 residues. With V trimmed by 4 bases and J by 8 bases, 13 bases remained unmatched. Germline V gives CDR1 MNHNY, CDR2 SVGAGI (reference sequence).

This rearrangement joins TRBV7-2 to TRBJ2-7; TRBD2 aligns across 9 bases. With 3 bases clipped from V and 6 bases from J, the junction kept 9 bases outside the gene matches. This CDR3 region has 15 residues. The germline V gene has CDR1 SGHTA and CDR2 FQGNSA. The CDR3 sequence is CASSLRGGTLREQYF. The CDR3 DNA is TGTGCCAGCAGCTTGCGGGGGGGCACTTTGCGCGAGCAGTACTTC.

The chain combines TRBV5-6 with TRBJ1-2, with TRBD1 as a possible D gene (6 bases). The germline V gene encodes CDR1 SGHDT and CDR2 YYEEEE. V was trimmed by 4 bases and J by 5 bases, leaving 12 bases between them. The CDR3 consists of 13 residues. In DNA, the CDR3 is TGTGCCAGCAGCCAACAGGGAAGGTATGGCTACACCTTC. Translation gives CASSQQGRYGYTF.

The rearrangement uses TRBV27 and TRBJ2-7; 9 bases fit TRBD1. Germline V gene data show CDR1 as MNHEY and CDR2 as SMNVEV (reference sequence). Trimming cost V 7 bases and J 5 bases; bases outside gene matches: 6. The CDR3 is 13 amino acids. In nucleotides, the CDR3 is TGTGCCAGCAAGGGGACAGGGAACCACGAGCAGTACTTC. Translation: CASKGTGNHEQYF.

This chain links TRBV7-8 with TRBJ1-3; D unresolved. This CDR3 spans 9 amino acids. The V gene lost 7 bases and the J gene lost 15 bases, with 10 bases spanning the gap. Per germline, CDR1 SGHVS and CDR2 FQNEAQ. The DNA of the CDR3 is TGTGCCAGCACCTCTCCCCCATATTTT. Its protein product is CASTSPPYF.

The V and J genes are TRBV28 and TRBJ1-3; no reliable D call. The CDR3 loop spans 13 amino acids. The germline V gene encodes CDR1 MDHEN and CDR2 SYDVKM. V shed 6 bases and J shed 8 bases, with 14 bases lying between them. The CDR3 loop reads CASSSAGRDTIYF. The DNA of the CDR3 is TGTGCCAGCAGCTCCGCCGGTCGGGACACCATATATTTT.